This record covers a single TCR beta chain. This sample stems from a study of CD8 T cells in Susac syndrome. An amount of RNA that ranged from roughly 0.5 to 1 ug was reverse transcribed with random hexamers. TCRdb processed the immunoSEQ multiplex PCR reads anew with MiXCR; each CDR3 protein has one entry. The sample contains 100,000 to 150,000 distinct CDR3 sequences, more than 90% of which appear only once. CDR3 size: 12 residues. V was shortened by 1 base and J by 4 bases, with 6 bases between the two germline ends. CDR1 SGHRS and CDR2 YFSETQ come from the germline V gene. The sequenced sample consisted of CD4+ T cells from PBMCs. This TCR was recovered from a human donor in good health. The chain carries TRBV5-1 and TRBJ2-7; D unresolved. CDR3 amino acids: CASSLSEYEQYF. CDR3 DNA sequence: TGCGCCAGCAGCTTGAGCGAGTACGAGCAGTACTTC.